This T cell receptor beta chain was identified during a study of blood T cell repertoires in COVID-19 (dated by TCRdb to 2018 to 2021). As for the study more broadly: Samples from collaborators originated in the United States, Italy and Spain and spanned both the acute and convalescent phases of COVID-19. The prospective study material was composed of cDNA or gDNA derived from T cells, B-cell-depleted T cells, or PBMCs. The dataset comprised deeply sampled blood TCRbeta repertoires from subjects exposed to, actively infected with, or recovered from COVID-19. Sample metadata almost always included a de-identified subject ID, COVID-19 status, age in years and sex. Where available, HLA class I and class II types were obtained from metadata supplied by the sample provider rather than from assay-based typing. The repertoires were made available in a free public database intended to serve as a resource for research on the immune response to SARS-CoV-2. Samples were obtained from the ongoing ImmuneRACE study (first 160 participants) and from over 1,000 subjects provided by 6 global collaborators.

TCRbeta CDR3 regions were amplified from genomic DNA by means of the immunoSEQ Assay, a bias-controlled multiplex PCR. Regarding the original processing steps: The number of nucleated cells in each sample was estimated from the amplification of reference gene primers within the assay. To quantify the absolute abundance of each unique TCRbeta CDR3 rearrangement, sequence reads were collapsed and filtered. Productive Simpson clonality was computed per sample as the square root of Simpson's diversity index over productive rearrangements. The table comes from immuneACCESS by way of TCRdb, which keeps in-frame sequences with V and J called. Part of the clones is missing from these tables; in studies checked, under half for an unresolved V gene and the rest for unknown reasons. For V, J and clone size, that table is used; D and trimming come from the DNA. The sample profile shows roughly 250,000 clones; roughly 88% of them were found once. Together, the top ten hold roughly 0.87% of the sample.

Of note for this clone: Its antigen is unknown. The sample holds no much larger clone one base away, and base qualities are not on file.

General conclusions and limits of the study: The quantity of clinical and demographic metadata differed by source and by participant and was supplied without curation.

At one collaborating source in Seattle, patients were enrolled during active infection and were followed longitudinally through the course of disease. Each collaborating institution followed its own protocols to collect whole blood in K2EDTA tubes. For TCRbeta analysis, collaborator samples were shipped as frozen whole blood, as isolated PBMCs, or as DNA extracted from either sample type. Here V drops 6 bases and J drops 4 bases, and the junction holds 8 bases not matched to any gene. Inclusive of the bounding cysteine and phenylalanine, the CDR3 is 14 residues long. The CDR3 DNA has 42 bases and is translated from base 1. CDR1 and CDR2, looked up from the germline V gene, are SGHRS and YFSETQ.

The chain is assembled from TRBV5-1 and TRBJ2-7, with 9 junctional bases fitting TRBD1. Sequencing input: peripheral blood. This receptor was taken from a human donor with COVID-19, enrolled during active disease. The donor label of this sample is uncertain. CDR3 region: CASKPGQGPYEQYF. The bases are TGCGCCAGCAAGCCGGGACAGGGACCTTACGAGCAGTACTTC.